The T cell receptor (beta chain) described here comes from a study of T-cell reconstitution after alpha-beta-depleted transplantation in children. This clonotype was found many times. Its target is not known. Molecular barcoding with unique molecular identifiers was used for the TCRbeta library. MiXCR, applied by TCRdb to the PCR reads, yields one record per CDR3 protein. The table includes 600,000 to 800,000 distinct CDR3 sequences, around 13% detected once. Study-level findings and limits: Reported findings indicate that, about two months after transplant, alpha-beta T cells came from several hundred expanded clones, which were derived from non-depleted graft cells. Counts and diversity of T cells one year after transplant came mostly from newly produced T cells. Recipient T cells and thymic progenitors that survived were the source of the high TCRbeta diversity seen at day 60 in some patients.

The V end was cut by 4 bases, the J end by 7 bases, with 13 bases between. The CDR3 loop spans 13 amino acids. CDR1 is MGHRA and CDR2 is YSYEKL in the germline V gene. This chain connects TRBV4-1 to TRBJ1-2, with D tentatively TRBD1 (5 bases). The clonotype was recovered from a girl aged 2-15 years with congenital amegakaryocytic thrombocytopenia, due to receive a stem cell transplant. Sequenced here: PBMCs, sampled before TCRalphabeta/CD19-depleted stem cell transplant. The CDR3 DNA reads as TGCGCCAGCAGCCGCCAGGGATTCCTTGGCTACACCTTC. It is translated as CASSRQGFLGYTF.